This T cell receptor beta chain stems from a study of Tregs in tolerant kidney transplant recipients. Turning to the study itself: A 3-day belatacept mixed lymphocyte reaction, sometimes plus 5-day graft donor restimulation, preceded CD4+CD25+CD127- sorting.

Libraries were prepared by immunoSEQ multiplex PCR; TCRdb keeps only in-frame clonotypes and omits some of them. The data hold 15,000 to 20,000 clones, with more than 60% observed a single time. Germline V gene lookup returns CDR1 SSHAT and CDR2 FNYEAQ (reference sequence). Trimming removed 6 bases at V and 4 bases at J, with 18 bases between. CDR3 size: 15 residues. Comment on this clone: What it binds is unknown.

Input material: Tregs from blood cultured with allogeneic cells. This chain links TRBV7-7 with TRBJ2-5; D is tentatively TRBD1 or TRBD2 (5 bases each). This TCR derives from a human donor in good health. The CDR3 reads CASRQLGAGPETQYF. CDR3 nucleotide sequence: TGTGCCAGCAGACAACTAGGGGCGGGCCCAGAGACCCAGTACTTC.